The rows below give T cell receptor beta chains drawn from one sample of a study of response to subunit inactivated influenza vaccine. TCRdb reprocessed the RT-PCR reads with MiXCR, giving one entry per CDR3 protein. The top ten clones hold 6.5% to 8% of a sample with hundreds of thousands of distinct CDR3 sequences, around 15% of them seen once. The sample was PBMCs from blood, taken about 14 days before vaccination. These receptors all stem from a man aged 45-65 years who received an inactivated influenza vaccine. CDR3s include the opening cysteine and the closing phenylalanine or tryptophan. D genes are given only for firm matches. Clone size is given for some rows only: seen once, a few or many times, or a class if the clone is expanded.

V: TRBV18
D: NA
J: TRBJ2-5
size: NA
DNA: TGTGCCAGCTCACGGGACTGGCGGGAGACCCAGTACTTC
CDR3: CASSRDWRETQYF

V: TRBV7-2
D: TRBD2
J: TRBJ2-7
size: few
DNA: TGTGCCAGCAGCTCCCCGGGGAGGGAGAGGGGCTACGAGCAGTACTTC
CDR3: CASSSPGRERGYEQYF

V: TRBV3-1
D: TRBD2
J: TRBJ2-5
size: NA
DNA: TGTGCCAGCAGCAAGACTAGCGGGGGGTACCAAGAGACCCAGTACTTC
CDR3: CASSKTSGGYQETQYF

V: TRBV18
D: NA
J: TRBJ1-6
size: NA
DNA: TGTGCCAGCTCACCACTTCTCGATTCACCCCTCCACTTT
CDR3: CASSPLLDSPLHF

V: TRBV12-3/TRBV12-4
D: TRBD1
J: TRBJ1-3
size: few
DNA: TGTGCCAGCAGTTCCGGGACAGGCACTGGAAACACCATATATTTT
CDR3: CASSSGTGTGNTIYF

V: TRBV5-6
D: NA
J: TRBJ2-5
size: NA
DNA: TGTGCCAGCAGCTTGGTTTCCACCAGGGAGACCCAGTACTTC
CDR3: CASSLVSTRETQYF

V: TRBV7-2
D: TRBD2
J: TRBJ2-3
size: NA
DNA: TGTGCCAGCAGCTTAGTTGCGGGAGTCAGCACAGATACGCAGTATTTT
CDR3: CASSLVAGVSTDTQYF

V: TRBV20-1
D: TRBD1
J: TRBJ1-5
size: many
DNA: TGCAGTGTGGGACAGGGGGCGAATCAGCCCCAGCATTTT
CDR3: CSVGQGANQPQHF

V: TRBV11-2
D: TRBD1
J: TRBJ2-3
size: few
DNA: TGTGCCAGCAGCTCACTCCGGGACAGGGGGAAGTATTTT
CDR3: CASSSLRDRGKYF

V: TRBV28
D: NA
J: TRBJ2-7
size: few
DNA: TGTGCCAGCAGTCCGGACGACGACAGGGAGCAGTACTTC
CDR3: CASSPDDDREQYF

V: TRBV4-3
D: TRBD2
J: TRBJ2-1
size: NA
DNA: TGCGCCAGCAGCCAATCGGGGGGGTCCCGGCAGTTCTTC
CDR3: CASSQSGGSRQFF

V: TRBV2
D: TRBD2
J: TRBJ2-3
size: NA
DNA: TGTGCCAGCAGAGGAAAGCGGGGACTGCAGGGAGATACGCAGTATTTT
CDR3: CASRGKRGLQGDTQYF

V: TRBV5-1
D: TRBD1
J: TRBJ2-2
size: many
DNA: TGCGCCAGCAGCTCAGGGGGCCACGGGGAGCTGTTTTTT
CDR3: CASSSGGHGELFF

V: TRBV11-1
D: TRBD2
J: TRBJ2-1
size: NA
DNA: TGTGCCAGCAGCTTAAAGATAGCGGGAGGGGATAGGTACTACAATGAGCAGTTCTTC
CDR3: CASSLKIAGGDRYYNEQFF

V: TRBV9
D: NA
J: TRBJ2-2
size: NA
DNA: TGTGCCAGCAGCAGAGGGGGACAAGCGAACACCGGGGAGCTGTTTTTT
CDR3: CASSRGGQANTGELFF

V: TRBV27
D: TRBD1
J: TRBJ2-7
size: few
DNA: TGTGCCAGCAGTGTATTGACAGGGGTCCACGAGCAGTACTTC
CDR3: CASSVLTGVHEQYF

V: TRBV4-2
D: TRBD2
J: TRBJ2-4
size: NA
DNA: TGTGCCAGCAGCCAGGACCGACTAGCGGGGGGATTCTCCAAAAACATTCAGTACTTC
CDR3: CASSQDRLAGGFSKNIQYF

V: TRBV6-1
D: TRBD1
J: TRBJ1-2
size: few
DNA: TGTGCCAGCAGTCGAGGACAGGGCATAAGATATGGCTACACCTTC
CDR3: CASSRGQGIRYGYTF

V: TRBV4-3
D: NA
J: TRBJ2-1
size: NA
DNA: TGCGCCAGCAGCCAAGATAGGAGGACTGGTTACAATGAGCAGTTCTTC
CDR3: CASSQDRRTGYNEQFF

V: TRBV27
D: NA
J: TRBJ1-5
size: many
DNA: TGTGCCAGCAGTTTTATCGGGCCAGGCAATCAGCCCCAGCATTTT
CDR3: CASSFIGPGNQPQHF

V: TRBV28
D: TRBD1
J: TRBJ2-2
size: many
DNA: TGTGCCAGCAGTACAGGGGATACGGGATGGGACACCGGGGAGCTGTTTTTT
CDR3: CASSTGDTGWDTGELFF

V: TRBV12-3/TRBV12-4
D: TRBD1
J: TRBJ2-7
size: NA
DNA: TGTGCCAGCAGTTTCGGGACAGACTCCTACGAGCAGTACTTC
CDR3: CASSFGTDSYEQYF

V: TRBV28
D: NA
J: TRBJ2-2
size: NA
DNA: TGTGCCAGCAGGTGGGGTCAGGGGAACACCGGGGAGCTGTTTTTT
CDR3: CASRWGQGNTGELFF

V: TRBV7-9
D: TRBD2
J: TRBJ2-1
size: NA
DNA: TGTGCCAGCAGCTTAGCTGGTAGCGGGAGGGCCCTAAATGAGCAGTTCTTC
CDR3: CASSLAGSGRALNEQFF

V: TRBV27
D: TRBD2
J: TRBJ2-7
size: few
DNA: TGTGCCAGCAGTCTAGGGACTAGCGGGACCCCGAGGGAGCAGTACTTC
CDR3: CASSLGTSGTPREQYF

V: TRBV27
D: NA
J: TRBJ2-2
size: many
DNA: TGTGCCAGCAGTTTAGACCCTGTGAGCAGCGGGGAGCTGTTTTTT
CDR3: CASSLDPVSSGELFF

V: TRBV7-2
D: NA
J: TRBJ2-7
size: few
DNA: TGTGCCAGCATGAAGGGCAGGGGGGACGAGCAGTACTTC
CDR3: CASMKGRGDEQYF

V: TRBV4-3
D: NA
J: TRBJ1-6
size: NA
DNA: TGCGCCAGCAGCCAAAAAGGACAGAACTATAATTCACCCCTCCACTTT
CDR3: CASSQKGQNYNSPLHF

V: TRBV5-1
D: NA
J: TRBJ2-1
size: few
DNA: TGCGCCAGCAGCGGGGCAGGCTACAATGAGCAGTTCTTC
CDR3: CASSGAGYNEQFF

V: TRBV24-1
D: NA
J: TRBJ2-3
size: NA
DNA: TGTGCCACCAGTGACCAGGGCCCTGCTAGCACAGATACGCAGTATTTT
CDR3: CATSDQGPASTDTQYF

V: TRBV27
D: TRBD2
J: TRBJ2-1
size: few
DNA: TGTGCCAGCAGTTTAAGGTTAGCGGGGGGCTCAAGCTCCTACAATGAGCAGTTCTTC
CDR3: CASSLRLAGGSSSYNEQFF